This T cell receptor (beta chain) emerged from a study of blood T cells in healthy people across ages. Study information: About one barcoded beta molecule was captured per two T cells (by template switching). Study findings and constraints: Total diversity from one million sequenced T cells was likely underestimated. Strong correlation was found linking TCR beta diversity to naive T cell percentage.

For this clonotype: Its antigen is currently unknown.

Next came a second PCR, run for about 6 to 11 cycles, which used a sample-barcoded 5' primer along with a J-beta primer mix. From the 5' RACE reads, TCRdb called clonotypes with MiXCR, one entry per CDR3 protein. Among 1,500,000 or so distinct CDR3 sequences, around 59% were seen once, and the ten largest hold roughly 6.3%. V lost 1 base and J 4 bases, leaving 13 bases between the germline ends. CDR1 is SGHTA, CDR2 FQGNSA, per germline. This CDR3 region has 15 residues. Sequenced material: blood. The chain links TRBV7-2 to TRBJ2-5, with a tentative D call TRBD2 (6 bases). This TCR was sampled from a man aged 18-30 years in good health. Here the CDR3 reads CASSLDEGRGETQYF. The CDR3 DNA reads TGTGCCAGCAGCTTAGACGAGGGGCGGGGAGAGACCCAGTACTTC. The variable domain in full, completed from reference TRBV7-2 and TRBJ2-5, reads GAGVSQSPSNKVTEKGKDVELRCDPISGHTALYWYRQSLGQGLEFLIYFQGNSAPDKSGLPSDRFSAERTGGSVSTLTIQRTQQEDSAVYLCASSLDEGRGETQYFGPGTRLLVL.